A single sample gave rise to the 13 T cell receptor beta chains below, sequenced in a study. One entry per CDR3 protein results from TCRdb running MiXCR on the reads. The sample has about 4,500 distinct CDR3 sequences; 7.5% to 10% are singletons. Sequenced: CD4+ T cells from peripheral blood. The receptors come from a human donor with rheumatoid arthritis.

The sample holds many counts of this clonotype. The V and J genes are TRBV28 and TRBJ2-7, with 8 bases matching TRBD1. V lost 8 bases, J lost 1 base, and 7 bases stayed unmatched. Germline assignment: CDR1 MDHEN and CDR2 SYDVKM. The CDR3 runs 14 residues. In DNA form, the CDR3 reads TGTGCCAGCTTCTCGGGACAGGCTTCCTACGAGCAGTACTTC. This encodes CASFSGQASYEQYF.

The V and J genes are TRBV5-1 and TRBJ1-4; TRBD1 matches at 7 bases. The CDR3 length is 15 residues. Germline V gives CDR1 SGHRS, CDR2 YFSETQ. The V gene end was trimmed by 0 bases and the J gene end by 4 bases; junction bases not matched to a gene: 3. CDR3 nucleotide sequence: TGCGCCAGCAGCTTGGAGGGACAGATTAATGAAAAACTGTTTTTT. It specifies CASSLEGQINEKLFF. Using reference TRBV5-1 and TRBJ1-4 for the parts outside the CDR3, the full variable domain is KAGVTQTPRYLIKTRGQQVTLSCSPISGHRSVSWYQQTPGQGLQFLFEYFSETQRNKGNFPGRFSGRQFSNSRSEMNVSTLELGDSALYLCASSLEGQINEKLFFGSGTQLSVL.

This clonotype is deemed medium-sized. The rearrangement joins TRBV20-1 to TRBJ2-3; TRBD2 matches at 7 bases. Germline CDR1 is DFQATT and CDR2 is SNEGSKA (reference sequence). V dropped 5 bases and J dropped 3; count of bases not matched to a gene: 14. The CDR3 runs 16 residues. The CDR3 bases are TGCAGTGCTTCCCCATATGGGGGAGGGATGACAGATACGCAGTATTTT. It encodes CSASPYGGGMTDTQYF.

This clonotype was counted a few times. The chain employs TRBV9 and TRBJ2-2; D is uncertain. Per germline, CDR1 SGDLS and CDR2 YYNGEE. This CDR3 is 16 amino acids long. Trimming pared 0 bases from V and 3 bases from J, leaving 12 bases between. CDR3: CASSVGVGSDTGELFF. The CDR3 region has the DNA TGTGCCAGCAGCGTAGGAGTCGGATCTGACACCGGGGAGCTGTTTTTT.

This clonotype turned up a few times. V and J are TRBV5-1 and TRBJ2-5, with D possibly matching TRBD2 (5 bases). CDR1 and CDR2 (germline): SGHRS, YFSETQ. The CDR3 is 14 residues long. V was cut by 5 bases and J by 5 bases, with 16 bases left in between. CDR3 coding DNA: TGCGCCAGCAGTTTGAGCGGCGGCCAGGAGACCCAGTACTTC. Translation gives CASSLSGGQETQYF.

This clonotype was detected many times. The chain joins TRBV11-2 to TRBJ2-1; 11 bases are a match to TRBD2. J gave up 4 bases and V 5 bases, and 7 bases lay outside the gene matches. CDR3 length equals 16 residues. From germline, CDR1 is SGHAT and CDR2 FQNNGV. The DNA for the CDR3 is TGTGCCAGCAGCCTCACTAGCGGGAGTGTTTACAATGAGCAGTTCTTC. As protein: CASSLTSGSVYNEQFF. The variable domain in full, completed from reference TRBV11-2 and TRBJ2-1, reads EAGVAQSPRYKIIEKRQSVAFWCNPISGHATLYWYQQILGQGPKLLIQFQNNGVVDDSQLPKDRFSAERLKGVDSTLKIQPAKLEDSAVYLCASSLTSGSVYNEQFFGPGTRLTVL.

In its sample, this clonotype ranks as medium-sized. The chain joins TRBV5-1 to TRBJ1-1; TRBD1 is a possible D gene (6 bases). CDR1 and CDR2 (germline): SGHRS, YFSETQ. V shed 4 bases and J shed 4 bases, with 8 bases lying between them. CDR3 size: 12 residues. The CDR3 is CASSQDSTEAFF. For the CDR3, the DNA is TGCGCCAGCAGCCAGGACAGCACTGAAGCTTTCTTT.

By share, this clonotype counts as medium-sized. The chain couples TRBV5-1 to TRBJ2-1, with 8 bases fitting TRBD2. The germline V gene has CDR1 SGHRS and CDR2 YFSETQ. V lost 4 bases and J lost 7; bases outside the gene matches: 4. The CDR3 is 13 amino acids. CDR3 sequence (DNA): TGCGCCAGCAGCCCGGGACTAGGGAATGAGCAGTTCTTC. This codes for CASSPGLGNEQFF.

This clonotype was counted ten times or more. The chain has TRBV7-2 and TRBJ2-5; a weak D match, TRBD2 (6 bases). The CDR3 runs to 13 residues. CDR1 is SGHTA, CDR2 FQGNSA, per germline. V gave up 0 bases and J gave up 5 bases, with 7 bases separating them. DNA of the CDR3: TGTGCCAGCAGCTTAGCTGGGGGGGAGACCCAGTACTTC. Protein: CASSLAGGETQYF. The full variable domain, its missing parts supplied by reference TRBV7-2 and TRBJ2-5, is GAGVSQSPSNKVTEKGKDVELRCDPISGHTALYWYRQSLGQGLEFLIYFQGNSAPDKSGLPSDRFSAERTGGSVSTLTIQRTQQEDSAVYLCASSLAGGETQYFGPGTRLLVL.

The table lists this clonotype with many counts. This chain links TRBV5-1 with TRBJ2-5; D possibly corresponds to TRBD1 (5 bases). CDR3 size: 13 residues. Trimming stripped 1 base from V and 4 bases from J, with 8 bases between. Per germline, CDR1 SGHRS and CDR2 YFSETQ. This CDR3 is CASSLRGVETQYF. The CDR3 DNA is TGCGCCAGCAGCTTGAGGGGTGTAGAGACCCAGTACTTC.

Relative to its sample, this clonotype is medium-sized. The chain employs TRBV25-1 and TRBJ2-1; the D gene is possibly TRBD1 (5 bases). V dropped 1 base and J dropped 0 bases, with 16 bases sitting between them. The CDR3 is made up of 18 amino acids. Germline CDR1 MGHDK, CDR2 SYGVNS. The DNA of the CDR3 is TGTGCCAGCAGTGAATTTGGGCAGGGTGCGAGCTCCTACAATGAGCAGTTCTTC. It encodes CASSEFGQGASSYNEQFF.

This clonotype was detected ten times or more. The V call is TRBV4-2, the J call TRBJ1-1, with D tentatively TRBD1 (5 bases). CDR1 and CDR2 (germline): LGHNA, YNFKEQ. The CDR3 has 15 residues. Trimming took off 4 bases at V and 4 bases at J, with 16 bases between the two ends. As DNA, the CDR3 is TGTGCCAGCAGCCCGCCTCCTCAGGGATCCACTGAAGCTTTCTTT. It specifies CASSPPPQGSTEAFF.

This clonotype is labeled as medium-sized. The rearrangement links TRBV21-1 to TRBJ2-3; the table gives TRBD2 as D, unverified against the DNA. TRBV21-1 is marked as a pseudogene. This CDR3 is 16 amino acids long. The CDR3 protein is CASSMWASGCTDTQYF. The CDR3 bases are TGTGCCAGCAGCATGTGGGCTAGCGGTTGCACAGATACGCAGTATTTT.